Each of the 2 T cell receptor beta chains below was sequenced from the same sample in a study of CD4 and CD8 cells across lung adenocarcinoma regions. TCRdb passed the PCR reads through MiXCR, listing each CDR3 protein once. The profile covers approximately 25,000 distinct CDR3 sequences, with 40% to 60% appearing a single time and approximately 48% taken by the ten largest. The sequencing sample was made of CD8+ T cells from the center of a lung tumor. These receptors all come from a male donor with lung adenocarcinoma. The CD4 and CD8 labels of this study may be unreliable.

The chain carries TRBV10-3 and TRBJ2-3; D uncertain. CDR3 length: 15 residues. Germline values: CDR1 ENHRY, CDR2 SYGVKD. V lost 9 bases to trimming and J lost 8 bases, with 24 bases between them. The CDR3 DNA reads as TGTGCCATGAGCCGCCAGGCGGTGAGCACCGGTACGCAGTATTTT. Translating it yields CAMSRQAVSTGTQYF.

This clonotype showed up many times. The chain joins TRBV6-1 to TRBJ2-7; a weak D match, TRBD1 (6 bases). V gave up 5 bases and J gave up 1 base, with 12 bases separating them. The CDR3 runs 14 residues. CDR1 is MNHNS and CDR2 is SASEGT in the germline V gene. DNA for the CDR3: TGTGCCAGCAGTACCGGGACAACTTCCTACGAGCAGTACTTC. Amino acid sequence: CASSTGTTSYEQYF.